This TCR beta chain was sequenced in a study of T cell clonotyping in hematopoietic cell transplantation. Study results and limitations: After transplant, recipient diversity fell while pathologically expanded clonotypes grew through day 180. Cells were unsorted, so CD4 and CD8 contributions were not separated.

Recipients were bled about 28 days pretransplant and at posttransplant days 30, 100, 180. The CDR3 length is 13 residues. The germline V gene encodes CDR1 SGHNT and CDR2 YYREEE (reference sequence). The germline V and J ends were trimmed by 3 bases and 7 bases, with 11 bases remaining between them. The protocol was immunoSEQ multiplex PCR, while the TCRdb copy is restricted to in-frame clones and leaves out a portion. The sample yields approximately 8,400 clones, 66% seen once. About this clone: Its antigen is still unknown.

This TCR derives from a male patient aged 55 to 70 who had an allogeneic stem cell transplant from an unrelated donor, so the T cells may come from the graft donor. Some clones in this sample may be carry-over from other donors' samples. Material: peripheral blood mononuclear cells, obtained 100 days after allogeneic stem cell transplant. The chain combines TRBV5-4 with TRBJ2-1; no clear D. The CDR3 DNA sequence: TGTGCCAGCAGCTCGGTAATGGGGAATGAGCAGTTCTTC. Translated, it gives CASSSVMGNEQFF. Supplemented by reference TRBV5-4 and TRBJ2-1, the full variable domain reads ETGVTQSPTHLIKTRGQQVTLRCSSQSGHNTVSWYQQALGQGPQFIFQYYREEENGRGNFPPRFSGLQFPNYSSELNVNALELDDSALYLCASSSVMGNEQFFGPGTRLTVL.